This entry concerns a single T cell receptor beta chain. The antigen is unknown. This specimen belongs to a study of T cell responses to AZD1222 COVID-19 vaccine. Study-level results: Two doses of AZD1222 preceded a rise in Spike-specific TCR breadth and depth. Spike as a whole was targeted by vaccine-associated CD4 TCRs, dominant at 160-218 and 743-854.

The length of the CDR3 is 14 residues. Germline CDR1 is LNHDA and CDR2 is SQIVND (reference sequence). V was clipped by 4 bases and J by 6 bases, with 12 bases between them. Clones were sequenced by immunoSEQ multiplex PCR, and TCRdb holds only the in-frame ones, with some missing. The sample lists about 120,000 clones, about nine tenths seen once, with 5% to 7.5% in the top ten. The chain employs TRBV19 and TRBJ2-2; D not resolved. The sample consisted of peripheral blood, taken on day 0 of AZD1222 vaccination. This TCR came from an adult in good health. Here the CDR3 DNA reads TGTGCCAGTAGTAACCCCTCGACTGCCGGGGAGCTGTTTTTT. Its translation is CASSNPSTAGELFF.